This entry describes one T cell receptor beta chain. Methods used by the authors: Amplifying reference gene primers gave estimates of nucleated cell counts. Sequencing used immunoSEQ multiplex PCR; TCRdb keeps in-frame clones, though not all of them. Clone size and the V and J calls come from that table; the DNA yielded D and trimming. The profile shows 250,000 or so clones, approximately 88% of them singletons. Trimming cost V 7 bases and J 2 bases, with 11 bases left between them. Germline V CDR1 and CDR2: SGHAT, FQNNGV. The CDR3 consists of 13 residues. This sample was included in a study of blood T cell repertoires in COVID-19. The wider study: Sample material is recorded as cDNA or gDNA derived from T cells, B-cell-depleted T cells, or PBMCs.

This chain connects TRBV11-2 to TRBJ1-1; D may be TRBD1 (5 bases). This receptor was identified in a woman between 35 and 50 years old who had been exposed to COVID-19. Sequencing input: PBMCs or T cells enriched from blood (not recorded which). CDR3 in amino acids: CASTQGANTEAFF. CDR3 sequence (DNA): TGTGCCAGCACCCAGGGTGCCAACACTGAAGCTTTCTTT.